This entry features one TCR beta chain sequence. Clones were read by immunoSEQ multiplex PCR, and TCRdb kept only the in-frame ones, dropping some. The ten most abundant clones cover approximately 0.35% of a sample with 7,500 to 10,000 clones. The germline V gene has CDR1 SGHRS and CDR2 YFSETQ. This CDR3 comprises 16 residues. No DNA appears here. This entry is derived from a study of synovial regulatory T cells in juvenile arthritis. The material sequenced was Treg cells from blood. Subset in this sample: remaining (HLA-DR-negative) circulating blood Treg cells. The clonotype originates from a donor under 30 with juvenile idiopathic arthritis. The J gene is TRBJ1-6, the V gene TRBV5-1; TCRdb indicates TRBD1, and absent DNA this call remains unverified. CDR3 in amino acids: CASSNEGQGHNSPLHF.